This T cell receptor (beta chain) derives from a study of blood T cell repertoires in COVID-19. Study-wide background: COVID-19 samples collected from the United States, Italy and Spain covered acute and convalescent phases. The cDNA or gDNA used as material had been derived from T cells, B-cell-depleted T cells, or PBMCs.

In the authors' methods: Amplification with reference gene primers provided the estimates of nucleated cell counts. The table came from immunoSEQ multiplex PCR; TCRdb's copy has only in-frame clones and leaves some out. For V, J and clone size, that table is used; D and trimming come from the DNA. The top ten clones hold about 4.3% of a sample with approximately 100,000 clones, about 85% of them seen once. Source material: peripheral blood. The sequence derives from a man in his 60s with acute or convalescent COVID-19.

This CDR3 reads CASSLQGGNTGELFF. The DNA for the CDR3 is TGTGCCAGCAGCTTACAGGGAGGAAACACCGGGGAGCTGTTTTTT. The chain uses TRBV7-9 and TRBJ2-2, with D possibly matching TRBD2 (6 bases). Germline lookup yields CDR1 SEHNR and CDR2 FQNEAQ (reference sequence). This CDR3 has 15 residues. V shed 2 bases and J shed 2 bases, with 9 bases lying between them. The variable domain in full, completed from reference TRBV7-9 and TRBJ2-2, reads DTGVSQNPRHKITKRGQNVTFRCDPISEHNRLYWYRQTLGQGPEFLTYFQNEAQLEKSRLLSDRFSAERPKGSFSTLEIQRTEQGDSAMYLCASSLQGGNTGELFFGEGSRLTVL.